The rows below give T cell receptor beta chains drawn from one sample of a study of cytomegalovirus exposure and HLA in healthy donors. Clones were sequenced by immunoSEQ multiplex PCR, and TCRdb holds only the in-frame ones, with some missing. The repertoire consists of more than 90,000 clones, with around 78% occurring once and the leading ten covering 0.5% to 0.65%. The specimen was PBMCs. Source of these receptors: a young man in good health and CMV-seronegative. Both conserved end residues are part of each CDR3. The D gene is left open where the match is weak. Size values are once, few and many counts, or a class for expanded clones, and some rows have none.

CDR3aa,CDR3nt,v_gene,j_gene,abundance,d_gene
CASSLDKDTQYF,TGTGCCAGCAGCTTGGACAAAGATACGCAGTATTTT,TRBV7-9,TRBJ2-3,NA,NA
CASSDNEYTEAFF,TGTGCCAGCAGTGATAACGAGTACACTGAAGCTTTCTTT,TRBV6-1,TRBJ1-1,few,NA
CASSIIGQGGSSPLHF,TGTGCCAGCAGCATCATAGGACAGGGTGGGAGTTCACCCCTCCACTTT,TRBV7-9,TRBJ1-6,NA,TRBD1
CASSPSSLHSNTIYF,TGTGCCAGCTCACCATCATCACTGCACTCGAACACCATATATTTT,TRBV18,TRBJ1-3,NA,NA
CASSSGTSGYNEQFF,TGTGCCAGCAGCTCCGGGACTAGCGGATACAATGAGCAGTTCTTC,TRBV7-3,TRBJ2-1,NA,TRBD2
CAIGEGKGGASYEQYF,TGTGCCATCGGTGAGGGGAAAGGTGGGGCTTCCTACGAGCAGTACTTC,TRBV10-3,TRBJ2-7,NA,NA
CASSETAKGGYTF,TGTGCCAGCAGTGAGACTGCCAAAGGAGGCTACACCTTC,TRBV28,TRBJ1-2,NA,NA
CSARQVTYTF,TGCAGTGCTAGACAGGTTACCTACACCTTC,TRBV20-1,TRBJ1-2,NA,NA
CASSQIRGDNEKLFF,TGTGCCAGCAGCCAAATACGGGGGGATAATGAAAAACTGTTTTTT,TRBV27,TRBJ1-4,once,NA
CASSQDGTGPAFF,TGTGCCAGCAGCCAGGATGGGACAGGGCCAGCTTTCTTT,TRBV14,TRBJ1-1,NA,TRBD1
CASRPGTNYGYTF,TGTGCCAGCAGACCCGGTACTAACTATGGCTACACCTTC,TRBV6-5,TRBJ1-2,NA,NA
CASSLVGQNTGELFF,TGTGCCAGCAGCTTGGTTGGCCAGAACACCGGGGAGCTGTTTTTT,TRBV5-6,TRBJ2-2,NA,NA
CASSTSVLGAYEQYF,TGTGCCAGCAGTACCTCCGTTTTGGGAGCCTACGAGCAGTACTTC,TRBV6-5,TRBJ2-7,NA,NA
CASSPGQGAGGELFF,TGTGCCAGCAGCCCCGGACAGGGGGCCGGCGGGGAGCTGTTTTTT,TRBV9,TRBJ2-2,NA,TRBD1
CASSYNTGFEGYTF,TGTGCCAGCTCGTACAACACAGGGTTCGAAGGCTACACCTTC,TRBV18,TRBJ1-2,NA,NA
CASSPRGPEAFF,TGCGCCAGCAGCCCCCGGGGTCCAGAAGCTTTCTTT,TRBV5-1,TRBJ1-1,few,NA
CSVETGQDYGYTF,TGCAGCGTTGAAACTGGACAGGACTATGGCTACACCTTC,TRBV29-1,TRBJ1-2,NA,TRBD1
CASQRTGEGNSPLHF,TGTGCCAGCCAACGGACAGGGGAGGGAAATTCACCCCTCCACTTT,TRBV11-3,TRBJ1-6,NA,TRBD1
CASSLSSSGGAGNEQFF,TGCGCCAGCAGCTTGTCCTCAAGCGGGGGGGCGGGCAATGAGCAGTTCTTC,TRBV5-1,TRBJ2-1,few,TRBD2
CASSLQVQLAKNIQYF,TGTGCCAGCAGCTTGCAGGTCCAATTAGCCAAAAACATTCAGTACTTC,TRBV7-9,TRBJ2-4,NA,NA
CAISDSSGRGTDTQYF,TGTGCCATCAGTGACTCTAGCGGGAGAGGTACAGATACGCAGTATTTT,TRBV10-3,TRBJ2-3,NA,TRBD2
CASSQDGDRANTIYF,TGCGCCAGCAGCCAAGACGGGGACAGGGCAAACACCATATATTTT,TRBV4-1,TRBJ1-3,NA,TRBD1
CASRGTGTITGELFF,TGCGCCAGCAGGGGGACAGGGACCATCACCGGGGAGCTGTTTTTT,TRBV5-1,TRBJ2-2,few,TRBD1
CASSYSIGVGNQPQHF,TGTGCCAGCAGTTACTCGATTGGAGTTGGCAATCAGCCCCAGCATTTT,TRBV6-6,TRBJ1-5,NA,NA
CASGAQTGFGSPLHF,TGTGCCAGCGGTGCCCAGACAGGGTTTGGATCACCCCTCCACTTT,TRBV6-4,TRBJ1-6,NA,TRBD1
CASCPVREGTDTQYF,TGTGCCAGTTGCCCCGTGCGGGAGGGAACAGATACGCAGTATTTT,TRBV19,TRBJ2-3,NA,TRBD2
CASSLVRLAGRGSYNEQFF,TGTGCCAGCAGCTTGGTGCGACTAGCGGGAAGGGGGTCCTACAATGAGCAGTTCTTC,TRBV5-4,TRBJ2-1,NA,TRBD2
CSSSFQGLAGFYEQYF,TGTTCCAGCAGCTTTCAGGGACTAGCGGGATTCTACGAGCAGTACTTC,TRBV7-9,TRBJ2-7,NA,TRBD2
CASSLAVSAGNTIYF,TGTGCCAGCAGCTTGGCCGTGTCCGCTGGAAACACCATATATTTT,TRBV5-5,TRBJ1-3,NA,NA
CASSPSGGGFYEQYF,TGTGCCAGCAGCCCTTCTGGCGGGGGGTTCTACGAGCAGTACTTC,TRBV4-2,TRBJ2-7,NA,TRBD2
CASRREGAQEYEQYF,TGCGCCAGCCGGCGAGAGGGGGCCCAAGAATACGAGCAGTACTTC,TRBV5-1,TRBJ2-7,NA,TRBD1
CATSRDRGSNQPQHF,TGTGCCACCAGCAGAGACAGGGGTAGCAATCAGCCCCAGCATTTT,TRBV15,TRBJ1-5,NA,NA
CASSQGGLRSYGYTF,TGTGCCAGCAGCCAAGGAGGGTTGCGCAGCTATGGCTACACCTTC,TRBV14,TRBJ1-2,NA,NA
CASSFGTGRDYGYTF,TGTGCCAGCAGTTTTGGGACAGGGAGAGACTATGGCTACACCTTC,TRBV28,TRBJ1-2,NA,TRBD1
CASSSPEGDRVGKLFF,TGTGCCAGCAGCTCGCCCGAGGGGGACAGGGTAGGAAAACTGTTTTTT,TRBV7-2,TRBJ1-4,NA,TRBD1
CASSLVTSRGTDTQYF,TGTGCCAGCAGCTTGGTGACTAGCCGTGGCACAGATACGCAGTATTTT,TRBV5-8,TRBJ2-3,NA,TRBD2
CASRLARRGSSYNEQFF,TGTGCAAGTCGCTTAGCGCGTCGGGGTAGCTCCTACAATGAGCAGTTCTTC,TRBV12-2,TRBJ2-1,NA,NA
CASSTRTGQIYGYTF,TGTGCCAGCAGCACCCGGACAGGGCAGATCTATGGCTACACCTTC,TRBV7-2,TRBJ1-2,NA,TRBD1
CASSKALAEPNQPQHF,TGTGCCAGCAGCAAAGCGCTGGCGGAACCAAATCAGCCCCAGCATTTT,TRBV21-1,TRBJ1-5,NA,NA
CASHGQGGNEYTEAFF,TGTGCCAGTCATGGACAGGGTGGCAATGAGTACACTGAAGCTTTCTTT,TRBV19,TRBJ1-1,NA,TRBD1
CASSRYQGEERYNEQFF,TGTGCCAGCAGCCGTTATCAGGGTGAAGAGAGGTACAATGAGCAGTTCTTC,TRBV7-6,TRBJ2-1,NA,NA
CSSMNPLRLNTEAFF,TGTTCCTCAATGAATCCGCTCAGATTGAACACTGAAGCTTTCTTT,TRBV7-9,TRBJ1-1,NA,NA
CASNLRGDRAVTYEQYF,TGTGCCAGCAACCTGCGGGGGGACAGAGCAGTCACCTACGAGCAGTACTTC,TRBV27,TRBJ2-7,NA,NA